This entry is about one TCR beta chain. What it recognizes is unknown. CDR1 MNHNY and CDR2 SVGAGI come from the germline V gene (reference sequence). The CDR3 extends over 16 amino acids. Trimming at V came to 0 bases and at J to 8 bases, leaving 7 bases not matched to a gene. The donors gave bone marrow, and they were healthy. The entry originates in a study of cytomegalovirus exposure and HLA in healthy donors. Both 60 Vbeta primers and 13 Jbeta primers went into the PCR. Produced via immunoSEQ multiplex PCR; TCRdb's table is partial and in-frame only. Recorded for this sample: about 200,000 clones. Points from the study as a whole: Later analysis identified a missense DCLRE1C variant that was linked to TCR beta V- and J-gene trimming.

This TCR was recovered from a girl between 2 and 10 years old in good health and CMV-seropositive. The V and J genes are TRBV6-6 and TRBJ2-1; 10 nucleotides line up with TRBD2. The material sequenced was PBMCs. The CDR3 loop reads CASSYSRTSGIHEQFF. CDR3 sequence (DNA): TGTGCCAGCAGTTACTCGAGAACTAGCGGGATCCATGAGCAGTTCTTC.